The 9 T cell receptor beta chains given below trace back to one sample, sequenced in a study of radiotherapy plus CTLA-4 blockade in lung cancer. Using immunoSEQ multiplex PCR, the repertoire was profiled, and TCRdb retains in-frame clones only, with some absent. The data show roughly 120,000 clones, around 75% seen once. The input for sequencing was peripheral blood, taken from a patient treated with radiotherapy plus ipilimumab. These receptors were obtained from a human donor with non-small cell lung cancer who had a partial response to radiotherapy plus ipilimumab.

The chain has TRBV6-1 and TRBJ1-5; the D gene is possibly TRBD1 (6 bases). Germline-derived CDR1 and CDR2 are MNHNS and SASEGT. Trimming left V 6 bases short and J 3 bases short, with 12 bases between. CDR3 length: 14 residues. The CDR3 DNA sequence: TGTGCCAGCAGCCTGACAGGTAACAATCAGCCCCAGCATTTT. Translating gives CASSLTGNNQPQHF.

This sequence joins TRBV28 and TRBJ2-2; D ambiguous. Between the trimmed V and J ends, which lost 4 bases and 3 bases, there was a span of 6 bases. The CDR3 is made up of 13 amino acids. CDR1 is MDHEN and CDR2 is SYDVKM in the germline V gene. CDR3 region: CASSYQYTGELFF. The CDR3 region has the DNA TGTGCCAGCAGTTATCAGTACACCGGGGAGCTGTTTTTT. The variable domain in full, with the rest retrieved from reference TRBV28 and TRBJ2-2, is DVKVTQSSRYLVKRTGEKVFLECVQDMDHENMFWYRQDPGLGLRLIYFSYDVKMKEKGDIPEGYSVSREKKERFSLILESASTNQTSMYLCASSYQYTGELFFGEGSRLTVL.

Remarks on this clone: Distinct nucleotide sequences in the sample also encode this CDR3. The chain employs TRBV27 and TRBJ1-1; D might be TRBD1 (5 bases). Germline V gives CDR1 MNHEY, CDR2 SMNVEV (reference sequence). The CDR3 sequence is 13 residues long. V was clipped by 3 bases and J by 1 base, with 6 bases between them. In nucleotides, the CDR3 is TGTGCCAGCAGTTTTCAGGGGAACACTGAAGCTTTCTTT. Amino acid sequence: CASSFQGNTEAFF.

This clone was detected only once. The CDR3 bases are TGTGCCAGCAGTTTTCCGGGACAGGGTACCGCCGGGGAGCTGTTTTTT. It codes for CASSFPGQGTAGELFF. The chain uses TRBV5-4 and TRBJ2-2; 9 nucleotides align to TRBD1. CDR1 SGHNT and CDR2 YYREEE come from the germline V gene (reference sequence). The CDR3 is made up of 16 amino acids. J was trimmed by 6 bases and V by 5 bases; bases with no gene match: 11.

The V gene is TRBV30, the J gene TRBJ2-1, with D tentatively TRBD1 (6 bases). The V end was cut by 1 base, the J end by 6 bases, with 10 bases between. CDR3 length: 13 residues. Germline V gene sequence: CDR1 GTSNPN, CDR2 SVGIG (reference sequence). The CDR3 bases are TGTGCCTGGAGTGAGGGACAACGCAATGAGCAGTTCTTC. Amino acids: CAWSEGQRNEQFF.

This clone was seen a few times. At one boundary the junction diverges from the germline segment, which might be a read error. The rearrangement links TRBV5-1 to TRBJ2-7; D perhaps matches TRBD1 (5 bases). The CDR3 sequence is 11 residues long. Looked up from germline, CDR1 is SGHRS and CDR2 is YFSETQ. The CDR3 loop reads CASSLLGREDF. CDR3 nucleotides: TGTGCCAGCAGCTTGTTAGGCAGGGAAGACTTC. Filled out from reference TRBV5-1 and TRBJ2-7, the complete variable domain reads KAGVTQTPRYLIKTRGQQVTLSCSPISGHRSVSWYQQTPGQGLQFLFEYFSETQRNKGNFPGRFSGRQFSNSRSEMNVSTLELGDSALYLCASSLLGREDFGPGTRLTVT.

This chain joins TRBV11-1 and TRBJ2-1; 8 nucleotides agree with TRBD2. Germline trimming cut 5 bases from V and 6 bases from J; bases unmatched to any gene: 9. This CDR3 comprises 15 residues. CDR1 and CDR2 from the germline V gene are SGHAT and FQDESV (reference sequence). The DNA of the CDR3 is TGTGCCAGCAGCCCCAATCCCGGGACTAGCAATGAGCAGTTCTTC. Translating gives CASSPNPGTSNEQFF. The whole variable domain, remainder taken from reference TRBV11-1 and TRBJ2-1, is EAEVAQSPRYKITEKSQAVAFWCDPISGHATLYWYRQILGQGPELLVQFQDESVVDDSQLPKDRFSAERLKGVDSTLKIQPAELGDSAMYLCASSPNPGTSNEQFFGPGTRLTVL.

This chain links TRBV9 with TRBJ2-1; D gene uncertain. Germline V gene data show CDR1 as SGDLS and CDR2 as YYNGEE. Deletions cut 4 bases from V and 6 bases from J, with 11 bases between. The CDR3 length is 13 residues. DNA for the CDR3: TGTGCCAGCAGCAGAGACTCGAGCAATGAGCAGTTCTTC. It specifies CASSRDSSNEQFF.

The rearrangement uses TRBV18 and TRBJ1-4; 7 positions agree with TRBD1. V lost 8 bases, J lost 6 bases, and 6 bases stayed unmatched. Germline values: CDR1 KGHSH, CDR2 LQKENI. This CDR3 contains 13 residues. CDR3 sequence (DNA): TGTGCCAGCAACCGACAGGGCGATGAAAAACTGTTTTTT. Protein product: CASNRQGDEKLFF.